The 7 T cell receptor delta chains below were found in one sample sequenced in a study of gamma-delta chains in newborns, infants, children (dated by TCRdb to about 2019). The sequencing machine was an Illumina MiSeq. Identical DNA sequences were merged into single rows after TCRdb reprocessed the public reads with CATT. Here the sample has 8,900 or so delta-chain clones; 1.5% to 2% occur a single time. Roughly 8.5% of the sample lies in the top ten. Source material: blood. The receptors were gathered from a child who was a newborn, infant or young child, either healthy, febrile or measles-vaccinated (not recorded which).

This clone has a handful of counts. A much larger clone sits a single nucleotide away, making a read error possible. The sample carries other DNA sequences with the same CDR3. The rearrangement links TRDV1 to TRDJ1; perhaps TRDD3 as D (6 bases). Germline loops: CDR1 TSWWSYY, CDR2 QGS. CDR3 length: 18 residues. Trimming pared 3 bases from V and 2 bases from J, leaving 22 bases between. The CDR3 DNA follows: TGTGCTCTTGGGGAGCCGTCTTCCCTGGTAACTGGGACCGATAAACTCATCTTT. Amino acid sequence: CALGEPSSLVTGTDKLIF.

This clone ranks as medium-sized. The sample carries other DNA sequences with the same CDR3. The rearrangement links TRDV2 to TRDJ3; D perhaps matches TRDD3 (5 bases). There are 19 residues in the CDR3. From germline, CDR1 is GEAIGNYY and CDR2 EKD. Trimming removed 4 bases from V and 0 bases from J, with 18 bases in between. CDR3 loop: CACDPGTGPFSWDTRQMFF. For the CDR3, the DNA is TGTGCCTGTGATCCGGGGACGGGGCCGTTCTCCTGGGACACCCGACAGATGTTTTTC.

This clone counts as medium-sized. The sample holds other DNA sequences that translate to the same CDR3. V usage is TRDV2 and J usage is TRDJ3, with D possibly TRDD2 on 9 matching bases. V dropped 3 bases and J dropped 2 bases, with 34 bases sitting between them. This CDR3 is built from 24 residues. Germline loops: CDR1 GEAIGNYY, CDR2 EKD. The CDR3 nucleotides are TGTGCCTGTGACTCACCGCCTTCCTACGATACTGGGGGGAGAGGTCCCTGGGACACCCGACAGATGTTTTTC. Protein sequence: CACDSPPSYDTGGRGPWDTRQMFF.

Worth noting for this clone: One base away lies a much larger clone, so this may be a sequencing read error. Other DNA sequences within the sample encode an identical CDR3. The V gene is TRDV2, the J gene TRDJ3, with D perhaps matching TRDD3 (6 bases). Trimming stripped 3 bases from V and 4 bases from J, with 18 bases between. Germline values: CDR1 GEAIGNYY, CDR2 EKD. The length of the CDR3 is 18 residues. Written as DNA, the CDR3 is TGTGCCTGTGACGAAACTGGGAAGGGGCAGTGGGACACCCGACAGATGTTTTTC. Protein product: CACDETGKGQWDTRQMFF.

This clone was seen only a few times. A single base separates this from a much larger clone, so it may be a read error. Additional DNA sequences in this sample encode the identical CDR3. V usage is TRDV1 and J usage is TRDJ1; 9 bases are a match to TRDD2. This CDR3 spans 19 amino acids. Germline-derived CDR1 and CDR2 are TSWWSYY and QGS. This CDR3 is CALGETFLRLLGTTDKLIF. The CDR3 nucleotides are TGTGCTCTCGGGGAGACCTTCCTACGGTTACTGGGGACCACCGATAAACTCATCTTT.

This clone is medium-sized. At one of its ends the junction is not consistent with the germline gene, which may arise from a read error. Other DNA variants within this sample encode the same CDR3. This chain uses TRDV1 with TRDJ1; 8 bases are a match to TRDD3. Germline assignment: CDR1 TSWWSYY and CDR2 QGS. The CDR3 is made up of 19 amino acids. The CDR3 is CALGEGILPTPTVFDKLIF. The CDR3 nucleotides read TGTGCTCTTGGGGAGGGGATACTCCCTACGCCCACTGTTTTCGATAAGCTCATCTTT.

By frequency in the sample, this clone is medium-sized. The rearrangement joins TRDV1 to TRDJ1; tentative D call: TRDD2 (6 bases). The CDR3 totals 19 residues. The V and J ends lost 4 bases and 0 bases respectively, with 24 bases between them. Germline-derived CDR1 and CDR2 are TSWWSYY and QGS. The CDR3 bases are TGTGCTCTTGGGGGCCCTTTCCTAGGAGGTCTCCCCTACACCGATAAACTCATCTTT. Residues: CALGGPFLGGLPYTDKLIF.